This TCR beta chain emerged from a study of blood T cell repertoires in COVID-19. Across the whole study: Samples representing acute and convalescent COVID-19 were sourced from the United States, Italy and Spain. The analysed material was cDNA or gDNA that came from T cells, B-cell-depleted T cells, or PBMCs.

This CDR3 has 13 amino acids. The V end lost 0 bases, the J end lost 11 bases, and 13 bases lay between the germline ends. Original methodology: Amplification of reference gene primers was used by the study to estimate nucleated cell counts. The protocol was immunoSEQ multiplex PCR, while the TCRdb copy is restricted to in-frame clones and leaves out a portion. Clone size and V and J calls were adopted from that table, with D and trimming inferred from the DNA. Here the sample spans about 330,000 clones, approximately 85% being singletons. Sequences were obtained from peripheral blood. This sequence joins TRBV12-3 or TRBV12-4 and TRBJ1-1, with a possible D match to TRBD1 (6 bases). The source of this sequence is a human donor in a cohort sampled during active COVID-19. CDR3 nucleotides: TGTGCCAGCAGTTTAGCGGCGGGGGGGCGGGCTTTCTTT. This sequence encodes CASSLAAGGRAFF.